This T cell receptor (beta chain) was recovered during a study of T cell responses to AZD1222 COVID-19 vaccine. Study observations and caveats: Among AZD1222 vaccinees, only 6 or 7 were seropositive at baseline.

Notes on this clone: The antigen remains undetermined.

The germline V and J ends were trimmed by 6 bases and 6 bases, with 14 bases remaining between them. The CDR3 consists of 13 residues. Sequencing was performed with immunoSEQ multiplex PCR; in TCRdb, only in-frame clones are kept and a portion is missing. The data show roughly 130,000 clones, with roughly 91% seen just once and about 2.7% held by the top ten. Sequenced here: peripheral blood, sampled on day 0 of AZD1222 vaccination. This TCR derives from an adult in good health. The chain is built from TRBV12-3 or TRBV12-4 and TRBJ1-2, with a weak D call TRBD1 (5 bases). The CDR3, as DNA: TGTGCCAGCAGGTCACAGGCGTGGGATGGCTACACCTTC. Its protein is CASRSQAWDGYTF.